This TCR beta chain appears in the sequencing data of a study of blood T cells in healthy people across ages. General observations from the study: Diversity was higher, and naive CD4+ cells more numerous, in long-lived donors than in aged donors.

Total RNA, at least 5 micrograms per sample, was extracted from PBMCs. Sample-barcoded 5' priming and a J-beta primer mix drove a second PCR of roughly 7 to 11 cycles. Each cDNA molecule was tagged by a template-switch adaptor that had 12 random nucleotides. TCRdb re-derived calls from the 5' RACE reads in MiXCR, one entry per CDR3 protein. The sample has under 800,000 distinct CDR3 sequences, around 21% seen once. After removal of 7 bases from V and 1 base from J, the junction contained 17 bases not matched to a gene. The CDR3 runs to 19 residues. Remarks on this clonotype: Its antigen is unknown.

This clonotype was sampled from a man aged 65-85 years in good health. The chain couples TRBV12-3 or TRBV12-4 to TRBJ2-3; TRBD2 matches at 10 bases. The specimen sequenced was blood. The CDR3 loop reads CASTGWGTSESPRTDTQYF. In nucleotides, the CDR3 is TGTGCCAGCACCGGCTGGGGGACTAGCGAGTCTCCTCGCACAGATACGCAGTATTTT.